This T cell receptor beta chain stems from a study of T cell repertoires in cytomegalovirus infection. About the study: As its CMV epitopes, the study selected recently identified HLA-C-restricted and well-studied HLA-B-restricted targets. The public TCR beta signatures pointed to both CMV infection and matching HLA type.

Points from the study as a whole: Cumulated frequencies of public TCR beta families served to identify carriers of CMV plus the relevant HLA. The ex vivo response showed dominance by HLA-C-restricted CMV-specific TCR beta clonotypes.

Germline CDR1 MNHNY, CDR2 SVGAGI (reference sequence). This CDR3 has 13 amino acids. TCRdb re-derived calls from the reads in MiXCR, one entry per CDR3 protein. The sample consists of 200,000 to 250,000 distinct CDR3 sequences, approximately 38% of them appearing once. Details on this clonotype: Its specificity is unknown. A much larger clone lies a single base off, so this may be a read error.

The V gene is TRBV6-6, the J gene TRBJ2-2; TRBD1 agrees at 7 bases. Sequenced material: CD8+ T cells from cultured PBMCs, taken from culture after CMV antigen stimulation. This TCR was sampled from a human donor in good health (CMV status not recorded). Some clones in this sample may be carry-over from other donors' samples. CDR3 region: CASSLGTAGVLFF. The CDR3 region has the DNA TGTGCCAGCAGTCTCGGGACAGCCGGGGTGCTGTTTTTT.